The rows below give T cell receptor beta chains drawn from one sample of a study of early T cells in non-severe SARS-CoV-2 infection. A single record per CDR3 protein comes from TCRdb applying MiXCR to the 5' RACE reads. The sample consists of 100,000 to 140,000 distinct CDR3 sequences, 11% of them appearing once. The material sequenced was whole blood. These receptors came from an adult who was a healthcare worker with PCR-confirmed SARS-CoV-2 infection or an uninfected control (not recorded which). Both conserved end residues are part of each CDR3. Each record gives: D gene, J gene, V gene, clone size, CDR3 protein, CDR3 DNA. D genes are given only for firm matches. The size of a clone is reported for some rows only, either as once, few or many, or as a class for expanded clones.

d_call: TRBD1; j_call: TRBJ1-2; v_call: TRBV6-1; clone_size: many; cdr3_aa: CASIRQGAQVYGYTF; cdr3_nt: TGTGCCAGCATTCGACAGGGGGCGCAGGTCTATGGCTACACCTTC
d_call: NA; j_call: TRBJ2-5; v_call: TRBV4-1; clone_size: many; cdr3_aa: CASSQAWGPQETQYF; cdr3_nt: TGCGCCAGCAGCCAAGCGTGGGGTCCCCAAGAGACCCAGTACTTC
d_call: NA; j_call: TRBJ2-6; v_call: TRBV6-1; clone_size: many; cdr3_aa: CASSEQSSGANVLTF; cdr3_nt: TGTGCCAGCAGTGAACAGTCCTCTGGGGCCAACGTCCTGACTTTC
d_call: NA; j_call: TRBJ2-1; v_call: TRBV7-2; clone_size: NA; cdr3_aa: CASTLLGVRHEQFF; cdr3_nt: TGTGCCAGCACCCTACTGGGGGTCCGCCATGAGCAGTTCTTC
d_call: NA; j_call: TRBJ1-1; v_call: TRBV4-1; clone_size: many; cdr3_aa: CASSKDGWGLNTEAFF; cdr3_nt: TGCGCCAGCAGCAAAGATGGGTGGGGGTTGAACACTGAAGCTTTCTTT
d_call: NA; j_call: TRBJ2-6; v_call: TRBV2; clone_size: few; cdr3_aa: CASSDVPGANVLTF; cdr3_nt: TGTGCCAGCAGTGATGTCCCTGGGGCCAACGTCCTGACTTTC
d_call: NA; j_call: TRBJ2-1; v_call: TRBV20-1; clone_size: NA; cdr3_aa: CSAPWGPTSSYNEQFF; cdr3_nt: TGCAGTGCTCCCTGGGGACCGACGAGCTCCTACAATGAGCAGTTCTTC
d_call: NA; j_call: TRBJ2-7; v_call: TRBV20-1; clone_size: few; cdr3_aa: CSALEGGPGLSYEQYF; cdr3_nt: TGCAGTGCCCTAGAGGGGGGGCCGGGACTAAGCTACGAGCAGTACTTC
d_call: NA; j_call: TRBJ1-3; v_call: TRBV29-1; clone_size: many; cdr3_aa: CSVGKDSGNTIYF; cdr3_nt: TGCAGCGTTGGAAAGGACTCTGGAAACACCATATATTTT
d_call: TRBD2; j_call: TRBJ2-7; v_call: TRBV5-4; clone_size: few; cdr3_aa: CASSSTHSGNYEQYF; cdr3_nt: TGTGCCAGCAGCTCAACGCATAGCGGGAACTACGAGCAGTACTTC
d_call: TRBD1; j_call: TRBJ2-1; v_call: TRBV5-1; clone_size: many; cdr3_aa: CASSPGTGPLNEQFF; cdr3_nt: TGCGCCAGCAGCCCCGGGACAGGGCCATTGAATGAGCAGTTCTTC
d_call: TRBD2; j_call: TRBJ2-1; v_call: TRBV12-3/TRBV12-4; clone_size: many; cdr3_aa: CASSFSAGDDEQFF; cdr3_nt: TGTGCCAGCAGTTTCTCGGCGGGAGATGATGAGCAGTTCTTC
d_call: TRBD2; j_call: TRBJ2-7; v_call: TRBV20-1; clone_size: NA; cdr3_aa: CSARPHIAGGPRYEQYF; cdr3_nt: TGCAGTGCTAGACCTCACATAGCGGGAGGGCCGCGGTACGAGCAGTACTTC
d_call: NA; j_call: TRBJ2-2; v_call: TRBV11-2; clone_size: few; cdr3_aa: CASRPIAGMIGELFF; cdr3_nt: TGTGCCAGCCGCCCCATTGCCGGGATGATCGGGGAGCTGTTTTTT
d_call: TRBD2; j_call: TRBJ2-5; v_call: TRBV20-1; clone_size: NA; cdr3_aa: CSARVAGGYQETQYF; cdr3_nt: TGCAGTGCTAGGGTAGCGGGAGGATACCAAGAGACCCAGTACTTC
d_call: NA; j_call: TRBJ1-2; v_call: TRBV29-1; clone_size: many; cdr3_aa: CSVERGGYGYTF; cdr3_nt: TGCAGCGTTGAGAGGGGGGGCTATGGCTACACCTTC
d_call: NA; j_call: TRBJ1-1; v_call: TRBV5-1; clone_size: NA; cdr3_aa: CASSLAGSFTEAFF; cdr3_nt: TGCGCCAGCAGCTTGGCGGGCAGTTTCACTGAAGCTTTCTTT
d_call: NA; j_call: TRBJ2-2; v_call: TRBV28; clone_size: NA; cdr3_aa: CASSLHGANTGELFF; cdr3_nt: TGTGCCAGCAGTTTGCACGGGGCGAACACCGGGGAGCTGTTTTTT
d_call: NA; j_call: TRBJ1-5; v_call: TRBV6-6; clone_size: NA; cdr3_aa: CASSYPDSYGNQPQHF; cdr3_nt: TGTGCCAGCAGTTACCCCGACAGCTATGGCAATCAGCCCCAGCATTTT
d_call: TRBD1; j_call: TRBJ2-5; v_call: TRBV11-2; clone_size: few; cdr3_aa: CASSLDLTGAGETQYF; cdr3_nt: TGTGCCAGCAGCTTAGATCTAACAGGGGCAGGGGAGACCCAGTACTTC
d_call: NA; j_call: TRBJ2-2; v_call: TRBV7-9; clone_size: few; cdr3_aa: CASSPIGSANTGELFF; cdr3_nt: TGTGCCAGCAGCCCCATTGGTAGCGCGAACACCGGGGAGCTGTTTTTT
d_call: NA; j_call: TRBJ1-1; v_call: TRBV7-2; clone_size: NA; cdr3_aa: CASSLRYGAAGNTEAFF; cdr3_nt: TGTGCCAGCAGCTTACGTTACGGGGCCGCGGGGAACACTGAAGCTTTCTTT
d_call: NA; j_call: TRBJ1-3; v_call: TRBV7-2; clone_size: few; cdr3_aa: CASSLGFSGNTIYF; cdr3_nt: TGTGCCAGCAGCTTAGGGTTCTCTGGAAACACCATATATTTT
d_call: TRBD2; j_call: TRBJ2-7; v_call: TRBV5-6; clone_size: many; cdr3_aa: CASSGLAGRGEYF; cdr3_nt: TGTGCCAGCAGCGGACTAGCGGGTCGGGGCGAGTACTTC
d_call: NA; j_call: TRBJ2-1; v_call: TRBV4-1; clone_size: many; cdr3_aa: CASSARNTLAEQFF; cdr3_nt: TGCGCCAGCAGCGCACGAAACACCTTGGCTGAGCAGTTCTTC
d_call: TRBD2; j_call: TRBJ2-5; v_call: TRBV19; clone_size: many; cdr3_aa: CASGTSGRETQYF; cdr3_nt: TGTGCCAGCGGGACTAGCGGGAGAGAGACCCAGTACTTC
d_call: NA; j_call: TRBJ1-5; v_call: TRBV6-5; clone_size: many; cdr3_aa: CASSPIGLLSNQPQHF; cdr3_nt: TGTGCCAGCAGCCCAATAGGGTTGCTGAGCAATCAGCCCCAGCATTTT
d_call: NA; j_call: TRBJ2-2; v_call: TRBV4-1; clone_size: few; cdr3_aa: CASRQGGTGELFF; cdr3_nt: TGCGCCAGCAGACAGGGAGGGACCGGGGAGCTGTTTTTT
d_call: TRBD2; j_call: TRBJ2-3; v_call: TRBV7-2; clone_size: many; cdr3_aa: CASKGASGSDTQYF; cdr3_nt: TGTGCCAGCAAAGGAGCCAGCGGGAGCGATACGCAGTATTTT
d_call: NA; j_call: TRBJ2-1; v_call: TRBV30; clone_size: many; cdr3_aa: CAWSPGQFF; cdr3_nt: TGTGCCTGGAGTCCTGGGCAGTTCTTC
d_call: NA; j_call: TRBJ2-7; v_call: TRBV5-1; clone_size: many; cdr3_aa: CASSQQGSSAEQYF; cdr3_nt: TGCGCCAGCAGCCAACAGGGTTCTTCGGCCGAGCAGTACTTC
d_call: NA; j_call: TRBJ2-7; v_call: TRBV20-1; clone_size: many; cdr3_aa: CSAIRTPEEEQYF; cdr3_nt: TGCAGTGCAATCCGGACTCCCGAAGAGGAGCAGTACTTC
d_call: NA; j_call: TRBJ1-1; v_call: TRBV5-5; clone_size: few; cdr3_aa: CASSSSIEAFF; cdr3_nt: TGTGCCAGCAGCTCCTCAATTGAAGCTTTCTTT
d_call: NA; j_call: TRBJ2-1; v_call: TRBV12-3/TRBV12-4; clone_size: NA; cdr3_aa: CASSLGSTDEQFF; cdr3_nt: TGTGCCAGCAGTTTGGGGTCTACCGATGAGCAGTTCTTC
d_call: NA; j_call: TRBJ1-6; v_call: TRBV18; clone_size: many; cdr3_aa: CASSPPQQGSNSPLHF; cdr3_nt: TGTGCCAGCTCACCCCCCCAGCAGGGGAGCAATTCACCCCTCCACTTT
d_call: NA; j_call: TRBJ2-1; v_call: TRBV28; clone_size: NA; cdr3_aa: CASSPLGGPLKGRNEQFF; cdr3_nt: TGTGCCAGCAGCCCACTCGGGGGCCCCCTAAAGGGGCGCAATGAGCAGTTCTTC
d_call: NA; j_call: TRBJ1-1; v_call: TRBV6-1; clone_size: few; cdr3_aa: CAGSEWDMNTEAFF; cdr3_nt: TGTGCCGGCAGTGAGTGGGATATGAACACTGAAGCTTTCTTT
d_call: TRBD1; j_call: TRBJ2-7; v_call: TRBV20-1; clone_size: many; cdr3_aa: CSARVDRGLTYEQYF; cdr3_nt: TGCAGTGCTAGAGTCGACAGGGGGCTTACCTACGAGCAGTACTTC
d_call: NA; j_call: TRBJ1-6; v_call: TRBV9; clone_size: medium-sized; cdr3_aa: CASSPGTWSNSPLHF; cdr3_nt: TGTGCCAGCAGCCCCGGGACATGGTCCAATTCACCCCTCCACTTT
d_call: TRBD1; j_call: TRBJ2-1; v_call: TRBV7-9; clone_size: many; cdr3_aa: CASSLPGQGTKFF; cdr3_nt: TGTGCCAGCAGCTTACCGGGACAGGGAACCAAGTTCTTC
d_call: NA; j_call: TRBJ2-7; v_call: TRBV4-1; clone_size: many; cdr3_aa: CASSQTASYEQYF; cdr3_nt: TGCGCCAGCAGCCAAACCGCTAGCTACGAGCAGTACTTC
d_call: NA; j_call: TRBJ2-3; v_call: TRBV29-1; clone_size: few; cdr3_aa: CSVERQATDTQYF; cdr3_nt: TGCAGCGTTGAAAGACAGGCCACAGATACGCAGTATTTT
d_call: TRBD1; j_call: TRBJ1-4; v_call: TRBV20-1; clone_size: many; cdr3_aa: CSARDQGAREKLFF; cdr3_nt: TGCAGTGCTAGAGATCAGGGGGCGCGCGAAAAACTGTTTTTT
d_call: NA; j_call: TRBJ2-5; v_call: TRBV12-3/TRBV12-4; clone_size: many; cdr3_aa: CASSLREDGTQYF; cdr3_nt: TGTGCCAGCAGTTTAAGGGAAGATGGGACCCAGTACTTC
d_call: TRBD1; j_call: TRBJ1-1; v_call: TRBV7-2; clone_size: NA; cdr3_aa: CASSLGQDRVPFF; cdr3_nt: TGTGCCAGCAGCCTTGGACAAGACAGGGTTCCTTTCTTT
d_call: NA; j_call: TRBJ2-5; v_call: TRBV20-1; clone_size: NA; cdr3_aa: CSAREGEETQYF; cdr3_nt: TGCAGTGCTAGAGAGGGGGAAGAGACCCAGTACTTC
d_call: NA; j_call: TRBJ2-7; v_call: TRBV4-1; clone_size: NA; cdr3_aa: CASSKDRLNSYEQYF; cdr3_nt: TGCGCCAGCAGCAAAGACAGGCTAAACTCCTACGAGCAGTACTTC
d_call: NA; j_call: TRBJ2-7; v_call: TRBV29-1; clone_size: few; cdr3_aa: CSAKDSKNEQYF; cdr3_nt: TGCAGCGCAAAGGACAGTAAGAACGAGCAGTACTTC
d_call: NA; j_call: TRBJ2-5; v_call: TRBV6-6; clone_size: NA; cdr3_aa: CASSYTGLREETQYF; cdr3_nt: TGTGCCAGCAGTTACACGGGACTTCGTGAAGAGACCCAGTACTTC
d_call: TRBD2; j_call: TRBJ2-1; v_call: TRBV7-9; clone_size: many; cdr3_aa: CASSLRLAAGNEQFF; cdr3_nt: TGTGCCAGCAGCTTGAGACTAGCGGCTGGCAATGAGCAGTTCTTC
d_call: TRBD1; j_call: TRBJ2-2; v_call: TRBV2; clone_size: NA; cdr3_aa: CASSGVRTGTGELFF; cdr3_nt: TGTGCCAGCAGTGGGGTTAGGACAGGCACCGGGGAGCTGTTTTTT
d_call: NA; j_call: TRBJ2-5; v_call: TRBV11-2; clone_size: NA; cdr3_aa: CASSSGPETQYF; cdr3_nt: TGTGCCAGCAGCTCGGGACCAGAGACCCAGTACTTC
d_call: NA; j_call: TRBJ2-3; v_call: TRBV7-9; clone_size: NA; cdr3_aa: CASRPIAASTDTQYF; cdr3_nt: TGTGCCAGCAGACCCATAGCGGCCAGCACAGATACGCAGTATTTT
d_call: NA; j_call: TRBJ2-5; v_call: TRBV5-8; clone_size: few; cdr3_aa: CASSAGKNFQETQYF; cdr3_nt: TGTGCCAGCAGCGCGGGGAAGAACTTCCAAGAGACCCAGTACTTC
d_call: TRBD1; j_call: TRBJ1-1; v_call: TRBV6-1; clone_size: NA; cdr3_aa: CASTPRGGTAVTEAFF; cdr3_nt: TGTGCCAGCACCCCCCGGGGAGGGACAGCTGTCACTGAAGCTTTCTTT
d_call: NA; j_call: TRBJ2-3; v_call: TRBV11-2; clone_size: many; cdr3_aa: CASSLTVGDTQYF; cdr3_nt: TGTGCCAGCAGCTTGACGGTCGGGGATACGCAGTATTTT
d_call: TRBD1; j_call: TRBJ2-7; v_call: TRBV27; clone_size: few; cdr3_aa: CASSSYMMGDSPYEQYF; cdr3_nt: TGTGCCAGCAGTTCATATATGATGGGGGACAGTCCCTACGAGCAGTACTTC
d_call: TRBD2; j_call: TRBJ2-1; v_call: TRBV20-1; clone_size: many; cdr3_aa: CSVSSGSPADEQFF; cdr3_nt: TGCAGTGTTTCTAGCGGGAGCCCAGCTGATGAGCAGTTCTTC